Listed below are T cell receptor beta chains from one sample, sequenced in a study of CD8 T cell repertoires and HIV-1 epitope variants. Their cognate antigens are unknown. Only in-frame clones appear in the TCRdb table, and some are missing; sequencing was by immunoSEQ multiplex PCR. This table holds 4,000 to 5,500 clones, approximately 61% found once. Sequencing used cultured CD8+ T cells derived from PBMCs. Receptors originate from a male donor with HIV. The CDR3 runs from the conserved cysteine through the conserved F or W. The order of the fields is V gene, D gene, J gene, clone size, CDR3 DNA, CDR3 protein. D genes are given only for firm matches. Only part of the rows carry a size: once, few, many, or a class if the clone is expanded.

TRBV4-2,.,TRBJ2-2,few,TGTGCCAGCAGCCAAGATGGCAGGGCGAACACCGGGGAGCTGTTTTTT,CASSQDGRANTGELFF
TRBV11-2,.,TRBJ1-4,.,TGTGCCAGCAGCTCAACGGACGGAGCAACTAATGAAAAACTGTTTTTT,CASSSTDGATNEKLFF
TRBV6-5,.,TRBJ2-2,medium-sized,TGTGCCAGCAGCTCGGACAGCACCGGGGAGCTGTTTTTT,CASSSDSTGELFF
TRBV19,.,TRBJ2-3,.,TGTGCCAGTAGTATAGATCACCAGGGAAGGGGCACCACAGATACGCAGTATTTT,CASSIDHQGRGTTDTQYF
TRBV7-9,.,TRBJ2-1,.,TGTGCCAGCAGCCACGGGACTGAGAATGAGCAGTTCTTC,CASSHGTENEQFF
TRBV27,.,TRBJ1-5,.,TGTGCCAGCAGTTTAGAGGACAGTTTGGATCAGCCCCAGCATTTT,CASSLEDSLDQPQHF
TRBV10-1,TRBD1,TRBJ2-2,.,TGCGCCAGCAGTCGACAGGGAAGCACCGGGGAGCTGTTTTTT,CASSRQGSTGELFF
TRBV7-6,TRBD1,TRBJ2-1,.,TGTGCCAGCAGCTTTCCGACATTCACTCAGACAGGGGGCGCGGGCTACAATGAGCAGTTCTTC,CASSFPTFTQTGGAGYNEQFF
TRBV12-1,.,TRBJ2-2,.,TGTGCCAGCAGCTTTGAACGACCTACCGGGGAGCTGTTTTTT,CASSFERPTGELFF
TRBV6-1,TRBD2,TRBJ2-7,.,TGTGCCAGCAGTGAATCTAGCGGGACGACGCGCGAGCAGTACTTC,CASSESSGTTREQYF
TRBV6-1,.,TRBJ1-5,few,TGTGCCAGCAGTGACCTGGCGGGCTATAGCAATCAGCCCCAGCATTTT,CASSDLAGYSNQPQHF
TRBV7-7,TRBD1,TRBJ2-7,few,TGTGCTAGCAGCTCCGGGACAGGGGATAACGACGAGCAGTACTTC,CASSSGTGDNDEQYF
TRBV9,.,TRBJ1-2,.,TGTGCCAGCAGCGCGACAGCCACCTTCAACTATGGCTACACCTTC,CASSATATFNYGYTF
TRBV27,.,TRBJ2-7,few,TGTGCCAGCCTCGAAGGACCAGGACCACTCTACGAGCAGTACTTC,CASLEGPGPLYEQYF
TRBV7-9,.,TRBJ1-2,few,TGTGCCAGCAGCTTAGGTAGAGGAAATGAAGGGCAAGATGGCTACACCTTC,CASSLGRGNEGQDGYTF
TRBV5-6,.,TRBJ2-7,.,TGTGCCAGCAGCTCCGGGACTCCGCAGCAGTACTTC,CASSSGTPQQYF
TRBV28,TRBD2,TRBJ2-1,.,TGTGCCAGCCTCACTAGCGGGGGATGGAATGAGCAGTTCTTC,CASLTSGGWNEQFF
TRBV5-1,.,TRBJ2-2,.,TGCGCCAGCAGCTCGACCCCGGGACTTACGAACACCGGGGAGCTGTTTTTT,CASSSTPGLTNTGELFF
TRBV28,TRBD2,TRBJ2-1,.,TGTGCCAGCAGTTTATATATGACCGGACTAGCGGGTTACAATGAGCAGTTCTTC,CASSLYMTGLAGYNEQFF
TRBV7-8,.,TRBJ2-1,.,TGTGCCAGCAGCTTGGGCGGGGATTACAATGAGCAGTTCTTC,CASSLGGDYNEQFF
TRBV10-3,TRBD2,TRBJ2-3,.,TGTGCCATCAGTGAGGCCGGGACTAGTGCCACAGATACGCAGTATTTT,CAISEAGTSATDTQYF
TRBV2,TRBD1,TRBJ1-4,.,TGTGCCAGCAGTGAAGGGACAGGGTTTTTGAAACTGTTTTTT,CASSEGTGFLKLFF
TRBV27,.,TRBJ1-2,.,TGTGCCAGCAGTTTAGGGCAGGGGAGGTATGGCTACACCTTC,CASSLGQGRYGYTF
TRBV27,.,TRBJ2-5,.,TGTGCCAGCAGTTTGGAGGGTTATGAAGAGACCCAGTACTTC,CASSLEGYEETQYF
TRBV7-6,.,TRBJ2-7,once,TGTGCCAGCAGCCCGGAGGGGCAGGGGGTAGGATACGAGCAGTACTTC,CASSPEGQGVGYEQYF
TRBV5-6,.,TRBJ2-7,.,TGTGCCAGCAGCTTGGGGGGGGACTCCTACGAGCAGTACTTC,CASSLGGDSYEQYF
TRBV4-3,.,TRBJ1-2,.,TGCGCCAGCAGCCCAGAGATCGACCGGGCTACCTATGGCTACACCTTC,CASSPEIDRATYGYTF
TRBV19,.,TRBJ2-1,few,TGTGCCAGCCGGGAAGGGAGCTCCTACAATGAGCAGTTCTTC,CASREGSSYNEQFF
TRBV2,.,TRBJ2-1,.,TGTGCCAGCAGTGAAGCGGGCGGCTACAATGAGCAGTTCTTC,CASSEAGGYNEQFF